This T cell receptor beta chain came from a study of shared clonotypes between healthy human individuals. For the study at large: The study drew on a couple of women and a few men aged 18 to 49 as donors.

The donor population consisted of healthy HIV-negative adults with no recent acute infections or vaccinations. Germline CDR1 MNHNY, CDR2 SVGAGI (reference sequence). V shed 7 bases and J 0 bases; nucleotides not matched to a gene: 4. This CDR3 has 14 amino acids. How the authors handled the data: For the immunoSEQ data, sequences were junction-only without quality scores, so filtering differed. Assay used: immunoSEQ multiplex PCR; TCRdb lists only in-frame clones, some missing. V, J and clone size reflect that table, while D and trimming were determined from the DNA. The sample has over a million clones, approximately 80% seen once. This clone was seen a single time.

Sequencing was carried out using memory CD4+ T cells from PBMCs. Subset defined: CD45RA-negative fraction. This chain joins TRBV6-6 and TRBJ2-7; 9 positions agree with TRBD2. The receptor's source is a man younger than 35 in good health. Some clones in this sample may be carry-over from other donors' samples. The DNA of the CDR3 is TGTGCCAGCATGCTAGCGGGGAGCTCCTACGAGCAGTACTTC. Protein sequence: CASMLAGSSYEQYF.